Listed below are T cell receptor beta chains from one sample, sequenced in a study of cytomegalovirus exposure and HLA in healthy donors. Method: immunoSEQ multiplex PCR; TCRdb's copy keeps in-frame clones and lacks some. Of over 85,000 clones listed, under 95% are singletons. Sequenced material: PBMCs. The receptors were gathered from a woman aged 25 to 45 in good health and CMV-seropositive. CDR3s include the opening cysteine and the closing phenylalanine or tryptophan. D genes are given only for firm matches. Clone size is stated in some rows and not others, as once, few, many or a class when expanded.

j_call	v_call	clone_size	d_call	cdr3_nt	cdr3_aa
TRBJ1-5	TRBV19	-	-	TGTGCCAGCCGGAGAAGGTCGGGGTATGCCGATCAGCCCCAGCATTTT	CASRRRSGYADQPQHF
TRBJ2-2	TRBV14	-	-	TGTGCCAGCAGTTACGGGACCGGGGAGCTGTTTTTT	CASSYGTGELFF
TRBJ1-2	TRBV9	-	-	TGTGCCAGCAGCGAAACAGGGCGCCGGGGCTATGGCTACACCTTC	CASSETGRRGYGYTF
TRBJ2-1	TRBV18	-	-	TGTGCCAGCTCACAGGCGACAGGTTTACAAGGAGTCGATGGGCAGTTCTTC	CASSQATGLQGVDGQFF
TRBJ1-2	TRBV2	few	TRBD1	TGTGCCAGCAAAAAGGGACAGGGTGCCTATGGCTACACCTTC	CASKKGQGAYGYTF
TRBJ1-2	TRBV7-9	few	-	TGTGCCAGCAGCTTATCGGACAGAAAGACCTATGGCTACACCTTC	CASSLSDRKTYGYTF
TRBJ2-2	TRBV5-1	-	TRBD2	TGCGCCAGCAGCTGGGGGGTAGCGGGAGCGTCTGGGGAGCTGTTTTTT	CASSWGVAGASGELFF
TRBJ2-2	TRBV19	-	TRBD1	TGTGCCAGTAGTATGACAGCCGGGACAGGGAACACCGGGGAGCTGTTTTTT	CASSMTAGTGNTGELFF
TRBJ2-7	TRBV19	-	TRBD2	TGTGCCAGTAGCCATGAAGCCCTTAGCGGGAGGGCCAGCGAGCAGTACTTC	CASSHEALSGRASEQYF
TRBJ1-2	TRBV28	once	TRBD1	TGTGCCAGCAGTTTATTTACCATACAGGGGGCGCAGGGCTACACCTTC	CASSLFTIQGAQGYTF
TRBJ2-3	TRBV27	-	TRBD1	TGTGCCAGCAGACCCGGTAGGGACAGGGGGACAGATACGCAGTATTTT	CASRPGRDRGTDTQYF
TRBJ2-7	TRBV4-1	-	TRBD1	TGCGCCAGCAGCCAAGTCTCCACAGGGGTTTACGAGCAGTACTTC	CASSQVSTGVYEQYF
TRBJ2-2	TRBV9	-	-	TGTGCCAGCTCGTTCGGTGGTTCGAACACCGGGGAGCTGTTTTTT	CASSFGGSNTGELFF
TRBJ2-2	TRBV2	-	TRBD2	TGTGCCAGCAGACCCATAGCGGGAGCCCGCACCGGGGAGCTGTTTTTT	CASRPIAGARTGELFF
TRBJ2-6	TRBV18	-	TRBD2	TGTGCCAGCTCACGGAAGCGGGAGGGGAGCTCTGGGGCCAACGTCCTGACTTTC	CASSRKREGSSGANVLTF
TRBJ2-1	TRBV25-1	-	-	TGTGCCAGCAATGGAGCGGGCTACAATGAGCAGTTCTTC	CASNGAGYNEQFF
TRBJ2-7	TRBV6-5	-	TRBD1	TGTGCCAGCAGTTCGGGACAGCGGACCTACGAGCAGTACTTC	CASSSGQRTYEQYF
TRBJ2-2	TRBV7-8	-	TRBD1	TGTGCCAGCAGCTTACGACGGGGACAGGGGGCGACCGGGGAGCTGTTTTTT	CASSLRRGQGATGELFF
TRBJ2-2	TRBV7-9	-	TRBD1	TGTGCCAGCAGCTCTCCCGTACAGGGGGTGAACACCGGGGAGCTGTTTTTT	CASSSPVQGVNTGELFF
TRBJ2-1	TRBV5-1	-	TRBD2	TGCGCCAGCAGCTTGGTTAGCGGGAGGCGCTCCTACAATGAGCAGTTCTTC	CASSLVSGRRSYNEQFF
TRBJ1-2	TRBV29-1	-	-	TGCAGCGTTGGATCGGGGGGGTACTATGGCTACACCTTC	CSVGSGGYYGYTF
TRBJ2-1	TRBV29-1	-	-	TGCAGCTCTGAGCGGGTCGCCAGCAATGAGCAGTTCTTC	CSSERVASNEQFF
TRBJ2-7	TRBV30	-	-	TGTGCCTGGAGTAGAGGGAGCTCCTACGAGCAGTACTTC	CAWSRGSSYEQYF
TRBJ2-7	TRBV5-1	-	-	TGCGCCAGCAGCTACCTAGCGAACTCCTACGAGCAGTACTTC	CASSYLANSYEQYF
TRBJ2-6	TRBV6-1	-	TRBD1	TGTGCCAGCAGTGGACAGGGTCCTGGGGCCAACGTCCTGACTTTC	CASSGQGPGANVLTF
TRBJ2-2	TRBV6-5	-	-	TGTGCCAGCAGATTTGGGGCCGAGAACACCGGGGAGCTGTTTTTT	CASRFGAENTGELFF
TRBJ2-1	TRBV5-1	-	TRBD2	TGCGCCAGCAGCCGGACTAGCGGGACCCCCTACAATGAGCAGTTCTTC	CASSRTSGTPYNEQFF
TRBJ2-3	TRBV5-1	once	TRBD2	TGCGCCAGCAGCTTGGTTGGACTAGCGGGAGTCAAAGATACGCAGTATTTT	CASSLVGLAGVKDTQYF
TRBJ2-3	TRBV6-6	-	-	TGTGCCAGCACGCGGGCGGGGGCCTCTTTAGATACGCAGTATTTT	CASTRAGASLDTQYF
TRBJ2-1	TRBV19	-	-	TGTGCCAGTACGGGCAGGGGCAATGAGCAGTTCTTC	CASTGRGNEQFF
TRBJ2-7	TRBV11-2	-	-	TGTGCCAGCACCCCCGGGGGAGAGGGATACGAGCAGTACTTC	CASTPGGEGYEQYF
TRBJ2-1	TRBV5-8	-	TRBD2	TGTGCCAGCAGCTCCCCGGGGAGGCGGGAGATTGAGCAGTTCTTC	CASSSPGRREIEQFF
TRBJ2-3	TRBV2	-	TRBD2	TGTGCCAGCAGTGCTAGCGGGAGCATAGATACGCAGTATTTT	CASSASGSIDTQYF
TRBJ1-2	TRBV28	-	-	TGTGCCAGCAGTTCGGCCGGGTGGCGTGGCTACACCTTC	CASSSAGWRGYTF
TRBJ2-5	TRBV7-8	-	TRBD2	TGTGCCAGCAGCGGCGGGGGGCAAGAGACCCAGTACTTC	CASSGGGQETQYF
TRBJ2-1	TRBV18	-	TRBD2	TGTGCCAGCTCACCAGAACTAGCGGGAGGTTATGCCAATGAGCAGTTCTTC	CASSPELAGGYANEQFF
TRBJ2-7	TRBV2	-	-	TGTGCCAGCAGCCCCGAACTTGAGTCCTACGAGCAGTACTTC	CASSPELESYEQYF
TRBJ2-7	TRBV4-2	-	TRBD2	TGTGCCAGCAGCCCCTATAGCGGGAGCGTTGGATACGAGCAGTACTTC	CASSPYSGSVGYEQYF
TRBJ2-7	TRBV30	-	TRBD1	TGTGCCTGGAGTCGAAAGGGACAGGCGGCCTACGAGCAGTACTTC	CAWSRKGQAAYEQYF
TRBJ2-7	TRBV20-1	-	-	TGCAGTGCCGATATGGAGTACGAGCAGTACTTC	CSADMEYEQYF
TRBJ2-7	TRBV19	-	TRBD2	TGTGCCAGTAGCACTGCCCGGGGGGGCAGGGGCTACGAGCAGTACTTC	CASSTARGGRGYEQYF
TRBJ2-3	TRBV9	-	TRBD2	TGTGCCAGCAGCCCCCTGGGGGGGAGTCGCGCAGATACGCAGTATTTT	CASSPLGGSRADTQYF
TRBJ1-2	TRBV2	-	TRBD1	TGTGCCAGCAGTGAATGGGGGACAGCAAACTATGGCTACACCTTC	CASSEWGTANYGYTF
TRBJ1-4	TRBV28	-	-	TGTGCCAGCAGTTTATACAGGGTACGTGAAAAACTGTTTTTT	CASSLYRVREKLFF
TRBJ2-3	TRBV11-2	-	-	TGTGCCAGCAGCTTAGATCGTGGAGGGGGGGTAGATACGCAGTATTTT	CASSLDRGGGVDTQYF
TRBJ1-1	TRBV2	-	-	TGTGCCAGCAGTGAAATAGCATCGAACACTGAAGCTTTCTTT	CASSEIASNTEAFF
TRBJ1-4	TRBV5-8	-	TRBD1	TGTGCCAGCAGCGAAGGGGGCAGACTGTTTTTT	CASSEGGRLFF
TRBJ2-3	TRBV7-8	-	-	TGTGCCAGCAGCCCCATGACAGATACGCAGTATTTT	CASSPMTDTQYF
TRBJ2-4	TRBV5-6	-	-	TGTGCCAGCAGTTTGGGTGGGGGCCGGCAAAACATTCAGTACTTC	CASSLGGGRQNIQYF
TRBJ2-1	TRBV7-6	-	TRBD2	TGTGCCAGCAGCTTAGTTAGCGGGAGGGCCGAGTCCTACAATGAGCAGTTCTTC	CASSLVSGRAESYNEQFF
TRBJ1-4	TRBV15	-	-	TGTGCCACCAGCAGAGTTGAGCTTCGGACACGGTTTAATGAAAAACTGTTTTTT	CATSRVELRTRFNEKLFF
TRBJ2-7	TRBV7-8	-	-	TGTGCCAGCAGCATAGCTGCGAGCCTGAGCTCCTACGAGCAGTACTTC	CASSIAASLSSYEQYF
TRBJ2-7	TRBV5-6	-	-	TGTGCCAGCAGCTTGTACGCCTTCGGAGTGGGCGAGCAGTACTTC	CASSLYAFGVGEQYF
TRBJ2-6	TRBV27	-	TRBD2	TGTGCCAGCAGTTTATCTAGCGGGATCGCTGGGGCCAACGTCCTGACTTTC	CASSLSSGIAGANVLTF